These 22 T cell receptor beta chains were all obtained from the same sample, sequenced in a study of T cell changes during pregnancy in multiple sclerosis. Generated by immunoSEQ multiplex PCR, the TCRdb table keeps only in-frame clones and is missing some. This sample has about 12,000 clones, with about 93% found just once. The input for sequencing was CD4+ T cells from peripheral blood mononuclear cells, taken before pregnancy. These receptors were collected from a female donor with multiple sclerosis, enrolled in a pregnancy study.

J is TRBJ2-5 and V is TRBV4-1; 10 bases map to TRBD2. The CDR3 is made up of 16 amino acids. CDR1 and CDR2 (germline): MGHRA, YSYEKL. The ends lost 2 bases at V and 0 bases at J; junction bases unmatched: 3. The DNA of the CDR3 is TGCGCCAGCAGCCAACTAGCGGGGGTATACCAAGAGACCCAGTACTTC. Translation: CASSQLAGVYQETQYF.

The genes are TRBV11-3 and TRBJ2-1, with a weak D call TRBD2 (6 bases). CDR1 is SGHNT, CDR2 YENEEA, per germline. The CDR3 is 15 amino acids. V lost 4 bases to trimming and J lost 5 bases, with 15 bases between them. The CDR3 is CASSSSRWGDNEQFF. CDR3 bases: TGTGCCAGCAGCTCTAGTCGGTGGGGGGACAATGAGCAGTTCTTC.

The chain recombines TRBV7-9 with TRBJ1-4, with D perhaps TRBD1 (5 bases). The CDR3 loop spans 13 amino acids. Per the germline V gene, CDR1 is SEHNR and CDR2 is FQNEAQ (reference sequence). V was trimmed by 1 base and J by 10 bases, leaving 10 bases between them. Here the CDR3 reads CASSLEGPGKLFF. The DNA of the CDR3 is TGTGCCAGCAGCTTAGAGGGGCCCGGAAAACTGTTTTTT.

With regard to this clone: At one end, the junction sequence differs from germline, possibly due to a read error. The CDR3 is CASSRASGGPETQYF. The CDR3 bases are TGTGCTAGCAGCCGAGCTAGCGGGGGGCCAGAGACCCAGTACTTC. The chain recombines TRBV7-7 with TRBJ2-5; 11 nucleotides align to TRBD2. Germline CDR1 SSHAT, CDR2 FNYEAQ (reference sequence). There are 15 residues in the CDR3. Full variable domain (missing parts from reference TRBV7-7 and TRBJ2-5): GAGVSQSPRYKVTKRGQDVTLRCDPISSHATLYWYQQALGQGPEFLTYFNYEAQPDKSGLPSDRFSAERPEGSISTLTIQRTEQRDSAMYRCASSRASGGPETQYFGPGTRLLVL.

The chain is built from TRBV6-6 and TRBJ2-7, with a weak D call TRBD2 (5 bases). V dropped 5 bases and J dropped 5 bases, with 10 bases sitting between them. CDR1 is MNHNY and CDR2 is SVGAGI in the germline V gene (reference sequence). This CDR3 has 12 amino acids. The CDR3 here is CASSPSGDEQYF. The CDR3 DNA follows: TGTGCCAGCAGTCCCTCCGGGGACGAGCAGTACTTC.

Here the CDR3 reads CASRKTGHQETQYF. The CDR3 DNA reads TGTGCCAGCAGAAAGACAGGCCACCAAGAGACCCAGTACTTC. The chain has TRBV6-5 and TRBJ2-5; maybe TRBD1 (6 bases). The V and J ends lost 6 bases and 0 bases respectively, with 11 bases between them. There are 14 residues in the CDR3. Germline values: CDR1 MNHEY, CDR2 SVGAGI.

This sequence joins TRBV4-2 and TRBJ1-6, with D possibly matching TRBD1 (6 bases). CDR1 and CDR2 from the germline V gene are LGHNA and YNFKEQ. With 3 bases removed from V and 3 bases from J, the gap between germline ends came to 15 bases. This CDR3 is built from 17 residues. CDR3 region: CASSHRDTSNYNSPLHF. CDR3 sequence (DNA): TGTGCCAGCAGCCACCGGGACACCTCGAACTATAATTCACCCCTCCACTTT.

The gene calls are TRBV10-2 and TRBJ1-2, with 7 bases lining up with TRBD1. CDR3 length: 13 amino acids. Germline V gives CDR1 WSHSY, CDR2 SAAADI. J lost 6 bases, V lost 7 bases, and 8 bases had no gene match. The DNA for the CDR3 is TGCGCCAGCACCCGGGACAGTGAGGATGGCTACACCTTC. This translates into CASTRDSEDGYTF.

The J gene is TRBJ2-1, the V gene TRBV2; D is possibly TRBD1 (6 bases). The V and J ends lost 9 bases and 5 bases respectively, with 17 bases between them. CDR3 length equals 14 residues. Germline loops: CDR1 SNHLY, CDR2 FYNNEI. The CDR3 here is CASTTGQSNNEQFF. The CDR3 DNA reads as TGTGCCAGTACCACAGGGCAGTCTAACAATGAGCAGTTCTTC. Filled out from reference TRBV2 and TRBJ2-1, the complete variable domain reads EPEVTQTPSHQVTQMGQEVILRCVPISNHLYFYWYRQILGQKVEFLVSFYNNEISEKSEIFDDQFSVERPDGSNFTLKIRSTKLEDSAMYFCASTTGQSNNEQFFGPGTRLTVL.

This chain connects TRBV5-1 to TRBJ2-1, with 8 bases fitting TRBD2. From germline, CDR1 is SGHRS and CDR2 YFSETQ. This CDR3 has 18 amino acids. The V gene end was trimmed by 3 bases and the J gene end by 0 bases; junction bases not matched to a gene: 11. The CDR3 sequence is CASSSSAGAVSSYNEQFF. CDR3 nucleotides: TGCGCCAGCAGCTCGTCAGCGGGGGCCGTAAGCTCCTACAATGAGCAGTTCTTC.

CDR3 sequence reads: CASSATTGIYGYTF. CDR3 sequence (DNA): TGTGCCAGCAGCGCTACAACAGGGATCTATGGCTACACCTTC. This chain joins TRBV9 and TRBJ1-2; D may be TRBD1 (6 bases). Germline assignment: CDR1 SGDLS and CDR2 YYNGEE. CDR3 length: 14 amino acids. Trimming left V 3 bases short and J 4 bases short, with 13 bases between.

CDR3: CASSRGQGSSYEQYF. CDR3 coding DNA: TGTGCCAGCAGCCGAGGACAGGGGAGCTCCTACGAGCAGTACTTC. This chain connects TRBV6-5 to TRBJ2-7; 9 nucleotides match TRBD1. Per germline, CDR1 MNHEY and CDR2 SVGAGI. The CDR3 length is 15 residues. Trimming at V came to 6 bases and at J to 0 bases, leaving 6 bases not matched to a gene.

The V call is TRBV7-9, the J call TRBJ1-2, with 7 nucleotides matching TRBD1. Trimming took 4 bases from V and 0 from J; bases not matched to a gene: 11. The CDR3 is 17 amino acids. The germline gives CDR1 SEHNR, CDR2 FQNEAQ (reference sequence). The CDR3 loop reads CASSSYAGTASNYGYTF. The CDR3 bases are TGTGCCAGCAGCTCATACGCCGGGACAGCCTCTAACTATGGCTACACCTTC.

For this clone: At one end the junction does not follow the germline gene, possibly because of a read error. The genes are TRBV7-7 and TRBJ2-5; 7 bases agree with TRBD1. CDR1 and CDR2 (germline): SSHAT, FNYEAQ (reference sequence). The CDR3 is made up of 14 amino acids. For the CDR3, the DNA is TGTGCTAGCAGCTTAGAGGGGGCCGGAGAGACCCAGTACTTC. Its translation is CASSLEGAGETQYF.

The chain is built from TRBV7-2 and TRBJ1-4; D remains unclear. This CDR3 has 14 amino acids. Between the trimmed V and J ends, which lost 5 bases and 5 bases, there was a span of 12 bases. Per the germline V gene, CDR1 is SGHTA and CDR2 is FQGNSA. DNA of the CDR3: TGTGCCAGCAGCCCACGGGGAGGGAATGAAAAACTGTTTTTT. This codes for CASSPRGGNEKLFF.

V and J are TRBV30 and TRBJ1-1; 10 bases line up with TRBD1. Losses at the gene ends were 1 base for V and 7 bases for J; bases not matched to a gene: 3. The CDR3 is 13 residues long. From germline, CDR1 is GTSNPN and CDR2 SVGIG (reference sequence). CDR3 region: CAWSGQGAGEAFF. The CDR3 nucleotides read TGTGCCTGGAGTGGACAGGGGGCCGGTGAAGCTTTCTTT.

The CDR3 is CASSITLTSGGAGYNEQFF. The CDR3 DNA sequence: TGTGCCAGTAGTATAACTCTGACTAGCGGGGGGGCGGGGTACAATGAGCAGTTCTTC. The chain carries TRBV19 and TRBJ2-1, with 14 bases that match TRBD2. CDR1 and CDR2 (germline): LNHDA, SQIVND (reference sequence). The CDR3 totals 19 residues. With V trimmed by 2 bases and J by 4 bases, 10 bases remained unmatched.

This chain joins TRBV7-9 and TRBJ2-7; 9 bases fit TRBD2. Germline CDR1 SEHNR, CDR2 FQNEAQ (reference sequence). This CDR3 has 18 residues. V lost 2 bases and J lost 4; bases outside the gene matches: 15. The CDR3 nucleotides are TGTGCCAGCAGCTTAATATCTTGGATGCCTAGCGGGAAATACGAGCAGTACTTC. Amino acids: CASSLISWMPSGKYEQYF.

This clone was detected once. J is TRBJ2-5 and V is TRBV7-8; 11 bases map to TRBD2. The CDR3 is 15 residues long. CDR1 SGHVS and CDR2 FQNEAQ come from the germline V gene. With V trimmed by 1 base and J by 4 bases, 2 bases remained unmatched. This CDR3 is CASSLELAGAETQYF. The CDR3 DNA follows: TGTGCCAGCAGCTTAGAACTAGCGGGGGCAGAGACCCAGTACTTC.

The rearrangement uses TRBV10-2 and TRBJ2-5; TRBD2 agrees at 10 bases. The germline CDR1 and CDR2 sequences are WSHSY and SAAADI. J lost 1 base, V lost 4 bases, and 6 bases had no gene match. The CDR3 has 16 residues. CDR3 region: CASSGGAGGRQETQYF. The CDR3 DNA sequence: TGCGCCAGCAGTGGGGGAGCGGGGGGGCGCCAAGAGACCCAGTACTTC.

This sequence joins TRBV7-8 and TRBJ1-6, with a weak D call TRBD1 (6 bases). CDR3 length: 18 residues. Germline V CDR1 and CDR2: SGHVS, FQNEAQ. With 1 base removed from V and 0 bases from J, the gap between germline ends came to 13 bases. CDR3: CASSLDGTGSSYNSPLHF. The CDR3 DNA is TGTGCCAGCAGCTTAGACGGTACAGGGAGCTCCTATAATTCACCCCTCCACTTT.

This clone was found a few times. This chain joins TRBV6-5 and TRBJ2-7; the match to TRBD1 covers 8 bases. Germline values: CDR1 MNHEY, CDR2 SVGAGI. V shed 7 bases, J shed 6 bases, and the junction held 11 bases outside the gene matches. The CDR3 spans 14 residues. The CDR3 is CASTFHGTGGEQYF. The CDR3 DNA reads as TGTGCCAGCACATTTCATGGTACAGGGGGCGAGCAGTACTTC.